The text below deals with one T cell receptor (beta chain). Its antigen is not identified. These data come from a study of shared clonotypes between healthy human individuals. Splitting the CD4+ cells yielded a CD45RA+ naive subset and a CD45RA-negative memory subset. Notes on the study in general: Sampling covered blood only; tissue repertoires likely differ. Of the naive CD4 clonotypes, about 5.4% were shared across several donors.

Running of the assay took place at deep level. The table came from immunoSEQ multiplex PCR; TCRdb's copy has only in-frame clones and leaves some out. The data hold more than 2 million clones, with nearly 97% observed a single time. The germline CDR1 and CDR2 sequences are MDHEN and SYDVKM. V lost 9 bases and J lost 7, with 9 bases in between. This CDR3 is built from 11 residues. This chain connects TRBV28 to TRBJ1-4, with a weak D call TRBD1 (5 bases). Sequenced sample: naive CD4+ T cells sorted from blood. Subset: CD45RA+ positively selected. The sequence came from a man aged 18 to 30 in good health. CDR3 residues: CASWGGEKLFF. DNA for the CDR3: TGTGCCAGTTGGGGGGGTGAAAAACTGTTTTTT.